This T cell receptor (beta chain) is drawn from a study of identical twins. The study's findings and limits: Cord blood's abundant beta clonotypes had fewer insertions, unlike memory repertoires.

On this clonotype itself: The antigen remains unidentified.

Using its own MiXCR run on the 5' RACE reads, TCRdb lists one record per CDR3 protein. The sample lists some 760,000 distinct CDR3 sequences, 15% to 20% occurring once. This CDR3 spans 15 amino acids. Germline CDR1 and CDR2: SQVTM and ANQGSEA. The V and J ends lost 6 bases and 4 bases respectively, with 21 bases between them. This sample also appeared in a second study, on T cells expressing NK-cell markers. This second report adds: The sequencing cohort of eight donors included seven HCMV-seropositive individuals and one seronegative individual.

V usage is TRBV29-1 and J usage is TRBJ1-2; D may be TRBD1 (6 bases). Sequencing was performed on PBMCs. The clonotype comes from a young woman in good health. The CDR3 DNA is TGCAGCGTCGAGACGAGGGGGAGGTATTCCTATGGCTACACCTTC. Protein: CSVETRGRYSYGYTF.